Listed below are T cell receptor beta chains from one sample, sequenced in a study of blood T cell repertoires in COVID-19. Clones were sequenced by immunoSEQ multiplex PCR, and TCRdb holds only the in-frame ones, with some missing. The table records some 270,000 clones, about 90% of them present only once. The sample comprised peripheral blood. Every receptor here comes from a woman aged 55-75 years with COVID-19, enrolled during active disease. Both conserved end residues are trimmed from each CDR3. Each record gives: CDR3 protein, V gene.

ASSVSANVLT	TRBV2
ASSPRTGVRTEAF	TRBV18
ASRSQTGYVDSPLH	TRBV5-1
ASSSRTGHYGYT	TRBV6-2/TRBV6-3
ASSLPGPETQY	TRBV11-2
ASSESWGRDYGYT	TRBV2
ASSHRDIGYTIY	TRBV5-8
ASSPTSAGEQF	TRBV11-3
ASSQGSHWEQY	TRBV19
ASSQDRAGNEKLF	TRBV4-2
ASTGEDTGELF	TRBV7-9
ASRQTNTGELF	TRBV14
AISGVSYNEQF	TRBV10-3
ASSPGDRGNQPQH	TRBV27
ASSLRLAVN	TRBV11-2
ASSLNRQASDYGYT	TRBV7-9
ASRHPGGGQPQH	TRBV27
ASSADRGEGEQY	TRBV5-6
ASSLGVVAGGSNGYT	TRBV5-6
ASIGIGGGGNQPQH	TRBV19
ASRQTGDGYT	TRBV6-5
ASSETSGTDTQY	TRBV9
ASSQEGAVNGELF	TRBV4-1
ASSLVLGVSYNEQF	TRBV7-2
ASSRSGTSIWGQF	TRBV27
ASSPTLTDRGSYEQY	TRBV4-3
ASSLVGTGEAF	TRBV7-9
ASSGLGTATYNEQF	TRBV19
ASSFTSGGAHEQF	TRBV5-5
ASSELSGINYGYT	TRBV2
ASSLTYSDNSPLH	TRBV7-3
ASSWGTGVIYNEQF	TRBV5-6
ASSFTSDRAGEQY	TRBV7-6
ASSQYGLGTIY	TRBV3-1/TRBV3-2
ASSPQEDSNQPQH	TRBV6-5
ASRPITGELF	TRBV6-5
ASSGGQASYNEQF	TRBV5-5